The T cell receptor beta chain described here comes from a study of metastatic and nonmetastatic thyroid tumors (dated by TCRdb to the early 2020s). For the wider study: Repertoires from peripheral blood and from tumor or nodule tissue samples of malignant and benign thyroid patients were compared. Overall results and qualifications from the work: In both blood and tumor samples, malignant tumors were reported to have significantly higher TCR beta diversity than benign nodules.

The method behind the library was PCR. For sequencing, an Illumina HiSeq 4000 was employed. The TCR beta-chain CDR3 region of each patient was profiled by high-throughput sequencing. Regarding the original processing steps: CDR3 differences across clinicopathological groups were used to build a classifier for discriminating distant-metastatic papillary thyroid cancer patients. To measure repertoire diversity the researchers used the Shannon index, while the Morisita-Horn index served to gauge how similar the tumor and blood repertoires were. TCRdb reran the public reads through fastp at Q25 and MiXCR, keeping productive beta chains. TCRdb assigned the V and J calls; the authors' analysis was not used. In this sample the table shows more than 20,000 clones, approximately 12% of which occur a single time. The ten largest make up around 5% of the sample. No treatment had been received by any patient before thyroid surgery. The study retrospectively analysed patient clinical samples collected from the early 2010s to the late 2010s using T-cell receptor beta sequencing.

This clone was found many times. Its antigen target is currently unknown. The junction and the germline gene differ at one end; a read error may be behind it. The germline V gene encodes CDR1 LGHNA and CDR2 YNFKEQ. Counted from cysteine to phenylalanine, this CDR3 has 17 amino acids. Only the CDR3 DNA is retained, 51 bases long and in frame from the first base. The rearranged chain carries TRBV4-2 and TRBJ1-3; a confident D gene designation cannot be given. Sequences were obtained from blood. The TCR comes from a female donor with papillary thyroid cancer or a benign thyroid nodule (not recorded which). Some clones in this sample may be carry-over from other donors' samples. The CDR3 protein sequence reads: CASSKEGAGARGNTIYF. The bases read TGTGCCAGCAGCAAAGAGGGTGCAGGCGCCCGCGGAAACACCATATATTTT.